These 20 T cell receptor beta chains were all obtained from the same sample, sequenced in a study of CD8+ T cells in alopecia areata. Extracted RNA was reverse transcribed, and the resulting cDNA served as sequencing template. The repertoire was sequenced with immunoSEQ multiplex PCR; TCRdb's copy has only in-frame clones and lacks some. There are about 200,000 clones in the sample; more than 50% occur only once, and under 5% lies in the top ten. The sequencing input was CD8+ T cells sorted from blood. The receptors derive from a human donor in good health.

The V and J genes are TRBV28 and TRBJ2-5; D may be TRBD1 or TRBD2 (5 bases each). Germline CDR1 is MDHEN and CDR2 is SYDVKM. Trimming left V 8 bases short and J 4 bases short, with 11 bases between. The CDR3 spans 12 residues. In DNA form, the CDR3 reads TGTGCCAGCGGTGGGGGAAGAGAGACCCAGTACTTC. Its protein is CASGGGRETQYF.

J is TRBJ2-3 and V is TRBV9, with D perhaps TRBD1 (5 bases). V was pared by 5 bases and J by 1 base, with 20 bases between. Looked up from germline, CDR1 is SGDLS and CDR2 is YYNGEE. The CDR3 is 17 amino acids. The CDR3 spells CASSTFRGRIGTDTQYF. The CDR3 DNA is TGTGCCAGCAGTACCTTTAGGGGCCGGATCGGCACAGATACGCAGTATTTT.

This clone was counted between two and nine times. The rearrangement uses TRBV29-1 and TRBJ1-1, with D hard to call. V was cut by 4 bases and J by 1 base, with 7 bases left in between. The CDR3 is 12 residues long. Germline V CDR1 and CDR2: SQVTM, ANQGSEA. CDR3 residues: CSVAVGNTEAFF. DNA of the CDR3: TGCAGCGTTGCTGTCGGGAACACTGAAGCTTTCTTT.

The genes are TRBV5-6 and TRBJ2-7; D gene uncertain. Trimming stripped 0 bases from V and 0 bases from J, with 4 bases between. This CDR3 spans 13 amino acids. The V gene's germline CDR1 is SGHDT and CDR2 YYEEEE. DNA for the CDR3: TGTGCCAGCAGCTTGGGAAGCTCCTACGAGCAGTACTTC. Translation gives CASSLGSSYEQYF.

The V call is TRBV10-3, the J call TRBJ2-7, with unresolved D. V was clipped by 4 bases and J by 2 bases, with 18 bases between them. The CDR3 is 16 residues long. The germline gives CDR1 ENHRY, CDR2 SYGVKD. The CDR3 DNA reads TGTGCCATCAGTGGTTCCAGCCAGGCTACCCCCTACGAGCAGTACTTC. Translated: CAISGSSQATPYEQYF.

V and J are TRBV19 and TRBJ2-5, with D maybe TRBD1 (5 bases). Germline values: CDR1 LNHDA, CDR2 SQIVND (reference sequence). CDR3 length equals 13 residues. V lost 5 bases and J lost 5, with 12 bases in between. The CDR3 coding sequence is TGTGCCAGTAGTCCAGACAGTTGGGAGACCCAGTACTTC. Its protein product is CASSPDSWETQYF.

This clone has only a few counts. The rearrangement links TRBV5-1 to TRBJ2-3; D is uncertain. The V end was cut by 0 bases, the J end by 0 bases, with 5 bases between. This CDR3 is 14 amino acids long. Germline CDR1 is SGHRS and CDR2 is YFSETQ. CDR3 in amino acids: CASSLESSTDTQYF. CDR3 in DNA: TGCGCCAGCAGCTTGGAATCTAGCACAGATACGCAGTATTTT.

CDR3 protein: CSADPGNYGYTF. The CDR3 coding sequence is TGCAGCGCCGACCCAGGGAACTATGGCTACACCTTC. The rearrangement uses TRBV29-1 and TRBJ1-2; D perhaps matches TRBD1 (5 bases). With 7 bases removed from V and 2 bases from J, the gap between germline ends came to 11 bases. Germline V lookup: CDR1 SQVTM, CDR2 ANQGSEA. This CDR3 comprises 12 residues. The entire variable domain, with the rest obtained from reference TRBV29-1 and TRBJ1-2, is as follows: SAVISQKPSRDICQRGTSLTIQCQVDSQVTMMFWYRQQPGQSLTLIATANQGSEATYESGFVIDKFPISRPNLTFSTLTVSNMSPEDSSIYLCSADPGNYGYTFGSGTRLTVV.

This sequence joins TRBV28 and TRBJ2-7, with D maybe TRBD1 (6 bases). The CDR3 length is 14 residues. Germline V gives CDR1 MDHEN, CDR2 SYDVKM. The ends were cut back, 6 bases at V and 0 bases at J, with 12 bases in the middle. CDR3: CASRANRDSYEQYF. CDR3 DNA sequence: TGTGCCAGCAGGGCTAACAGGGACTCCTACGAGCAGTACTTC.

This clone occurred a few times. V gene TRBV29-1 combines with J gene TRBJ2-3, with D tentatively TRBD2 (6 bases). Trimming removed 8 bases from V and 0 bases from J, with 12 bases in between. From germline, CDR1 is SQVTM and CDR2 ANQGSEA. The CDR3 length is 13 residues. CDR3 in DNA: TGCAGCTCATGGGGGGTCAGCACAGATACGCAGTATTTT. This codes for CSSWGVSTDTQYF.

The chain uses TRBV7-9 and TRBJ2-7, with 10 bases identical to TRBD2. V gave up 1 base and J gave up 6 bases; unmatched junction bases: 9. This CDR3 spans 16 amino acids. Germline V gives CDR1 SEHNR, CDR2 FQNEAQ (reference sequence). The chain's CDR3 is CASSLEGLAGEGEQYF. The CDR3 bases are TGTGCCAGCAGCTTAGAGGGGCTAGCGGGGGAAGGCGAGCAGTACTTC.

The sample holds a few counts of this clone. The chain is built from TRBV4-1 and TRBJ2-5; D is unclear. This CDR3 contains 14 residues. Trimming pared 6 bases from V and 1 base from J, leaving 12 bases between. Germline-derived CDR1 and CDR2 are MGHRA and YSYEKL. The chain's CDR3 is CASSPLVTQETQYF. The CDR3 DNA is TGCGCCAGCAGTCCCCTTGTAACCCAAGAGACCCAGTACTTC.

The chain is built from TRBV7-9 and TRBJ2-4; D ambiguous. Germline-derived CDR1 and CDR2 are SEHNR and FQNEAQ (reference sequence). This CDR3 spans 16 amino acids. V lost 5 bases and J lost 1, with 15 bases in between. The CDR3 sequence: CASSPLIEGAKNIQYF. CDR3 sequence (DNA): TGTGCCAGCAGCCCCCTAATCGAAGGCGCCAAAAACATTCAGTACTTC.

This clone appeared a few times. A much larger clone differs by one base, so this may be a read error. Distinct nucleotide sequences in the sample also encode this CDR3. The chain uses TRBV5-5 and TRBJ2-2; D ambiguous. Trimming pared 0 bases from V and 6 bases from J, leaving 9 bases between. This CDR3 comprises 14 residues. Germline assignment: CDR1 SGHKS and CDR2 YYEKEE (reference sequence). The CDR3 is CASSLGAAAGELFF. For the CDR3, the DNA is TGTGCCAGCAGCTTGGGTGCGGCAGCCGGGGAGCTGTTTTTT.

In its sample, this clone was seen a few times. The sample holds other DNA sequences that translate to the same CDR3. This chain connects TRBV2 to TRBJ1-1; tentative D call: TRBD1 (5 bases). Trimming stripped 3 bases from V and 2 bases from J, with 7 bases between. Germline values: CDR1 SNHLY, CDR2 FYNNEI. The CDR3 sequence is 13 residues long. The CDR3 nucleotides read TGTGCCAGCAGTGAGGGGGTAAACACTGAAGCTTTCTTT. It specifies CASSEGVNTEAFF.

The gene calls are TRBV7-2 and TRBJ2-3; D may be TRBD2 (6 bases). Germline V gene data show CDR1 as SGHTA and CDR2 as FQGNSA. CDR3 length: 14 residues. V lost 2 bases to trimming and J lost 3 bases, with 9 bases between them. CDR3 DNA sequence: TGTGCCAGCAGCTTAAGGGCGGGGACAGATACGCAGTATTTT. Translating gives CASSLRAGTDTQYF.

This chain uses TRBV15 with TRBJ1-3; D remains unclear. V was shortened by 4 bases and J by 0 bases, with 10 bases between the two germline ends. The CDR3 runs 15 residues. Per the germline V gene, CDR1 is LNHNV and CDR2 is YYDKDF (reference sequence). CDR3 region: CATSTSMSSGNTIYF. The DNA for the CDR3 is TGTGCCACCAGCACCAGTATGAGCTCTGGAAACACCATATATTTT. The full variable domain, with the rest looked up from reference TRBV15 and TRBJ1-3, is DAMVIQNPRYQVTQFGKPVTLSCSQTLNHNVMYWYQQKSSQAPKLLFHYYDKDFNNEADTPDNFQSRRPNTSFCFLDIRSPGLGDTAMYLCATSTSMSSGNTIYFGEGSWLTVV.

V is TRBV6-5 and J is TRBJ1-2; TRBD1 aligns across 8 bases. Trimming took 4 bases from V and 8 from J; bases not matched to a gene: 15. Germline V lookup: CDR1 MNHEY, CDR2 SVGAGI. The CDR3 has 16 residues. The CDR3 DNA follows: TGTGCCAGCAGTTCCTCCCACGCCGGACAGGGCGGAGGCTACACCTTC. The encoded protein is CASSSSHAGQGGGYTF.

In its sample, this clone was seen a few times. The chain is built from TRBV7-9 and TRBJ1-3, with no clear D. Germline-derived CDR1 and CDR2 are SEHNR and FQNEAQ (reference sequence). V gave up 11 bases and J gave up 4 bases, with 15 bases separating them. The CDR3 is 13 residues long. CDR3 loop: CAGLRRTGNTIYF. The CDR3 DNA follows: TGTGCCGGGTTGCGCAGAACAGGAAACACCATATATTTT.

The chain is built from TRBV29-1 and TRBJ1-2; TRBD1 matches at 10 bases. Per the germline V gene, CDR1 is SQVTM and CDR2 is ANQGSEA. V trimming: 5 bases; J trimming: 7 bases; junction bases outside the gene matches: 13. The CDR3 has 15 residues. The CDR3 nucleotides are TGCAGCGTTCGGGACAGGGGTTACCCAGTTCGTGGCTACACCTTC. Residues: CSVRDRGYPVRGYTF. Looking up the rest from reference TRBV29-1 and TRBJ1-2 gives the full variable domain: SAVISQKPSRDICQRGTSLTIQCQVDSQVTMMFWYRQQPGQSLTLIATANQGSEATYESGFVIDKFPISRPNLTFSTLTVSNMSPEDSSIYLCSVRDRGYPVRGYTFGSGTRLTVV.